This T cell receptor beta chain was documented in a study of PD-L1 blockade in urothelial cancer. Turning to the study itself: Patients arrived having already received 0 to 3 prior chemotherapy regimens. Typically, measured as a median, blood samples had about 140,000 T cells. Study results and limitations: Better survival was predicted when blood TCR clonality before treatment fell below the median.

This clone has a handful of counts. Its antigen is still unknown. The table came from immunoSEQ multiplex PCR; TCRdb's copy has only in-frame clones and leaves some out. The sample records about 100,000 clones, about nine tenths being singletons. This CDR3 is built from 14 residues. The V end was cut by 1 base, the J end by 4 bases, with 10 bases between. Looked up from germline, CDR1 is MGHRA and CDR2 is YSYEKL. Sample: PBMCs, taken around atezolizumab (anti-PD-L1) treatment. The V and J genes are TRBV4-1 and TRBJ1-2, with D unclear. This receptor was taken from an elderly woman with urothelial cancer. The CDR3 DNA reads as TGCGCCAGCAGCCAAGCAATAGATTCCTATGGCTACACCTTC. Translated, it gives CASSQAIDSYGYTF.